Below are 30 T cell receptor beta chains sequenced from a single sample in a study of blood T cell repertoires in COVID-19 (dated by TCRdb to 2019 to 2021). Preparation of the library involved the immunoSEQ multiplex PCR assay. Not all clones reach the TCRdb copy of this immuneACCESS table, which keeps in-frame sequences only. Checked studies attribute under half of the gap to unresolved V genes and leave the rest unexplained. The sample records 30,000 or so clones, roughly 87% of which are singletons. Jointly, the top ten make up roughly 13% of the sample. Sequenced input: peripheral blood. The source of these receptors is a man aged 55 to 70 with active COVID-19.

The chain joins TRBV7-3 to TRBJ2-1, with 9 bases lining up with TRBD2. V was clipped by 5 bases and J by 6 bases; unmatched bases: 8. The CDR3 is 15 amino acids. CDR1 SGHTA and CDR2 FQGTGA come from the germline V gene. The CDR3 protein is CASSAVGLASNEQFF. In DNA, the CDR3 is TGTGCCAGCAGCGCCGTAGGACTAGCGTCCAATGAGCAGTTCTTC.

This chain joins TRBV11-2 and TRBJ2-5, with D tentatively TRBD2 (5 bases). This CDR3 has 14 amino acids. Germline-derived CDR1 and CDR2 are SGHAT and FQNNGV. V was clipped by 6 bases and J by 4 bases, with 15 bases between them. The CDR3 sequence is CASRPTGLLETQYF. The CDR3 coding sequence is TGTGCCAGCAGACCCACGGGGTTGTTAGAGACCCAGTACTTC. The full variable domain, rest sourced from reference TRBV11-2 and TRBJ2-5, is EAGVAQSPRYKIIEKRQSVAFWCNPISGHATLYWYQQILGQGPKLLIQFQNNGVVDDSQLPKDRFSAERLKGVDSTLKIQPAKLEDSAVYLCASRPTGLLETQYFGPGTRLLVL.

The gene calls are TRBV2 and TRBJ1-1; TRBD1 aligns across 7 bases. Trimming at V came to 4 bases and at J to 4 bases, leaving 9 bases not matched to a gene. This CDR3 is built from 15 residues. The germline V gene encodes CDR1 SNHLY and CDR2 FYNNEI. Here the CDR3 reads CASSAQGLGGTEAFF. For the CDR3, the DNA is TGTGCCAGCAGTGCACAGGGGCTGGGGGGCACTGAAGCTTTCTTT.

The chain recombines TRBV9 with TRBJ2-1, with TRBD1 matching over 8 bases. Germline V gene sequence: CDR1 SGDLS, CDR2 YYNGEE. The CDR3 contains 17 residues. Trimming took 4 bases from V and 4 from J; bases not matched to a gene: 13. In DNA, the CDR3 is TGTGCCAGCAGCCGACAGGGGACAGAGGTGGGTTACAATGAGCAGTTCTTC. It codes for CASSRQGTEVGYNEQFF.

The chain's CDR3 is CASIPQGLDEQFF. The CDR3 nucleotides read TGTGCCAGCATCCCCCAGGGTCTGGATGAGCAGTTCTTC. The chain couples TRBV6-5 to TRBJ2-1; weak D call: TRBD1 (5 bases). V was clipped by 7 bases and J by 8 bases, with 15 bases between them. This CDR3 has 13 residues. The germline CDR1 and CDR2 sequences are MNHEY and SVGAGI.

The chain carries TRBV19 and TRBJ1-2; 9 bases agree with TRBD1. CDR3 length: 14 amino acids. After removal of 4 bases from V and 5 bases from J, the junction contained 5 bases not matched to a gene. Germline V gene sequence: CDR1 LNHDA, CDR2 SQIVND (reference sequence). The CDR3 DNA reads TGTGCCAGTAGTAAGGACAGGGGAAGATATGGCTACACCTTC. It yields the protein CASSKDRGRYGYTF.

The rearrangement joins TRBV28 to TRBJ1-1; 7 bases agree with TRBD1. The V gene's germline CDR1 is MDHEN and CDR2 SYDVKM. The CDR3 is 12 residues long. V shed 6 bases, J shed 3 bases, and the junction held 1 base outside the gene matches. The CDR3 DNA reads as TGTGCCAGCAGAACAGGGGACACTGAAGCTTTCTTT. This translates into CASRTGDTEAFF.

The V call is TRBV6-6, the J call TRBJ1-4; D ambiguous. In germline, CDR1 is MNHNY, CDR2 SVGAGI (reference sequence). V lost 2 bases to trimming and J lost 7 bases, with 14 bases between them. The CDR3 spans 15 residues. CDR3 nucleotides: TGTGCCAGCAGTTACCCGGGAGAAGTCGGTGAAAAACTGTTTTTT. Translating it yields CASSYPGEVGEKLFF.

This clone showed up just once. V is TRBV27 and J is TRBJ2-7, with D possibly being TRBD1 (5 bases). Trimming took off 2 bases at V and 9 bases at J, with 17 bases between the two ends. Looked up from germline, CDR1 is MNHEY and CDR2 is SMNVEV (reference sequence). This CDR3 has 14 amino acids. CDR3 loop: CASSLRSGQVAQYF. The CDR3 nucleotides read TGTGCCAGCAGTTTAAGGTCAGGGCAGGTCGCGCAGTACTTC.

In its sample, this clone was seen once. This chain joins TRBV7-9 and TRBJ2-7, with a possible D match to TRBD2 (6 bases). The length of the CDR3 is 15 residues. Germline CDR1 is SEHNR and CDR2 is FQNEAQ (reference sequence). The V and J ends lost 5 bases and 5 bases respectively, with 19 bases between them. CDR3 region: CASSPSRGTIDEQYF. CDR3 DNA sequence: TGTGCCAGCAGCCCAAGCCGGGGGACGATAGACGAGCAGTACTTC.

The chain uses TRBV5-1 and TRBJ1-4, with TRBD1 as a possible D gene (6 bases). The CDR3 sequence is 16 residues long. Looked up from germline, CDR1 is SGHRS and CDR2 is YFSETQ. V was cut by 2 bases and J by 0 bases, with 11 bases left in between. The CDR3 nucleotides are TGCGCCAGCAGCTTTTCCTCAGGGGCAACTAATGAAAAACTGTTTTTT. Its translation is CASSFSSGATNEKLFF.

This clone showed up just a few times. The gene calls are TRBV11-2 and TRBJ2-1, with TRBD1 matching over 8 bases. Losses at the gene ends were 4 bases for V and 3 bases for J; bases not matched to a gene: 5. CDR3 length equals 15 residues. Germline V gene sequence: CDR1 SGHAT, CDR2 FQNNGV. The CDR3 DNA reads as TGTGCCAGCAGCTCTGACAGGGGTGGCTACAATGAGCAGTTCTTC. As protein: CASSSDRGGYNEQFF.

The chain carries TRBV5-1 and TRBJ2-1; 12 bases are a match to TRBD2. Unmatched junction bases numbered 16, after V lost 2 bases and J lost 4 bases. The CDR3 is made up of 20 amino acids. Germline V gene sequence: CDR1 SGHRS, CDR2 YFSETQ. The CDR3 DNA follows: TGCGCCAGCAGCTTATCCGGGACTAGCGGGCGGAGGTCGGTGTACAATGAGCAGTTCTTC. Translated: CASSLSGTSGRRSVYNEQFF.

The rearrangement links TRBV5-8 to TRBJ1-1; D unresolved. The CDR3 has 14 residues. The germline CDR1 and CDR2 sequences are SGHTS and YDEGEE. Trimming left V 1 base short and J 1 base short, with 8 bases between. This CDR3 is CASSLLSPNTEAFF. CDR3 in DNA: TGTGCCAGCAGCTTGCTCTCCCCGAACACTGAAGCTTTCTTT.

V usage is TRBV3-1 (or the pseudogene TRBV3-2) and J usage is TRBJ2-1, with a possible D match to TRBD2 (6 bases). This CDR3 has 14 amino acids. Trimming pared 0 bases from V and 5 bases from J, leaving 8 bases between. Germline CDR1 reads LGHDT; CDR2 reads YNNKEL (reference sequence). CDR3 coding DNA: TGTGCCAGCAGCCAAGATCTAGCGAACAATGAGCAGTTCTTC. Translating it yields CASSQDLANNEQFF.

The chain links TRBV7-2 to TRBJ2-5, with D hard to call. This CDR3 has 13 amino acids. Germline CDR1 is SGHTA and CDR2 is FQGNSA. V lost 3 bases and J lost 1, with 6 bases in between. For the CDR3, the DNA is TGTGCCAGCAGCTTTACACCCCAAGAGACCCAGTACTTC. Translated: CASSFTPQETQYF.

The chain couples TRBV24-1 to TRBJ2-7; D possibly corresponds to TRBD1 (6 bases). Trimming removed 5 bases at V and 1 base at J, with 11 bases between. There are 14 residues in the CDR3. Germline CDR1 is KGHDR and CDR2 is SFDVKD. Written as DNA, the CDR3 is TGTGCCACCAGTGTAAAGGGGGTTTCCTACGAGCAGTACTTC. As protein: CATSVKGVSYEQYF.

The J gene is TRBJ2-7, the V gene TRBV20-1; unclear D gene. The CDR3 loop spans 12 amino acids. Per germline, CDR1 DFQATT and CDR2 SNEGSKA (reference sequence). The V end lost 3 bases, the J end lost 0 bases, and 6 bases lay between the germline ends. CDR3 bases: TGCAGTGCTAGTCCTAGCTCCTACGAGCAGTACTTC. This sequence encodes CSASPSSYEQYF.

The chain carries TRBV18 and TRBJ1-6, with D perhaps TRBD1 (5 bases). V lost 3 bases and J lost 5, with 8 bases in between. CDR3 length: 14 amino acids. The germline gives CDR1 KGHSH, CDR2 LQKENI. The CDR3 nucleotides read TGTGCCAGCTCACCCGGCAGGGATAATTCACCCCTCCACTTT. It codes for CASSPGRDNSPLHF. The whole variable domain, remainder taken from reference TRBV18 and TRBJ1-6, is NAGVMQNPRHLVRRRGQEARLRCSPMKGHSHVYWYRQLPEEGLKFMVYLQKENIIDESGMPKERFSAEFPKEGPSILRIQQVVRGDSAAYFCASSPGRDNSPLHFGNGTRLTVT.

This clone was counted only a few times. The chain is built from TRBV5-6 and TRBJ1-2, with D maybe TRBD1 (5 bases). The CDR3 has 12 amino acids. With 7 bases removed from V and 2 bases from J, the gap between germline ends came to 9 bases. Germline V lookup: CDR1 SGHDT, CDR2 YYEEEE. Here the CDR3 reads CASGSGNYGYTF. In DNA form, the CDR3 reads TGTGCCAGCGGGTCAGGGAACTATGGCTACACCTTC.

CDR3 sequence: CASSANRGAVPNYGYTF. CDR3 nucleotide sequence: TGTGCCAGCAGTGCGAATCGGGGGGCAGTACCCAACTATGGCTACACCTTC. The chain links TRBV6-1 to TRBJ1-2; D might be TRBD1 (6 bases). This CDR3 is 17 amino acids long. Trimming stripped 4 bases from V and 2 bases from J, with 20 bases between. Germline-derived CDR1 and CDR2 are MNHNS and SASEGT.

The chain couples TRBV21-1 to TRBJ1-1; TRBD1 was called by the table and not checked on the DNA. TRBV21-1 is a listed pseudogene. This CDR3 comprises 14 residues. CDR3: CASSIKTGDTEAFF. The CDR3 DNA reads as TGTGCCAGCAGCATAAAGACAGGGGACACTGAAGCTTTCTTT.

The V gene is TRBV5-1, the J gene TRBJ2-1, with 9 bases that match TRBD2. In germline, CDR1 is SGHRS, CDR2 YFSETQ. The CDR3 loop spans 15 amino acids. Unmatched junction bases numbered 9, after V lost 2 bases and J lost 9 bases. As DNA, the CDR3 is TGCGCCAGCAGCTTCGATCCCGGGACTAGCCTTGAGCAGTTCTTC. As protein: CASSFDPGTSLEQFF.

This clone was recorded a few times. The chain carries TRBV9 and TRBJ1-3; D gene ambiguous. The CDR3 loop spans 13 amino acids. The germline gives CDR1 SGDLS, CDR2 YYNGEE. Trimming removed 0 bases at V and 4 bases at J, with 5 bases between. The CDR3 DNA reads TGTGCCAGCAGCGTAGTAGAAGGAAACACCATATATTTT. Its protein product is CASSVVEGNTIYF.

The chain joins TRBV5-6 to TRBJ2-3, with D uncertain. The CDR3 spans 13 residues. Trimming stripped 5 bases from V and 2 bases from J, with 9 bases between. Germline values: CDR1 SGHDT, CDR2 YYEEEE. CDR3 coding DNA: TGTGCCAGCAGTCATATAGACACAGATACGCAGTATTTT. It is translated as CASSHIDTDTQYF.

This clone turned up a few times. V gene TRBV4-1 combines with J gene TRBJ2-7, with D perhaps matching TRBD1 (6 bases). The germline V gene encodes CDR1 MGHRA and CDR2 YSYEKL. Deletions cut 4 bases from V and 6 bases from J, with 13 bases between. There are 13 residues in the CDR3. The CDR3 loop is CASSRNREGEQYF. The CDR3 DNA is TGCGCCAGCAGCCGAAACAGGGAAGGCGAGCAGTACTTC.

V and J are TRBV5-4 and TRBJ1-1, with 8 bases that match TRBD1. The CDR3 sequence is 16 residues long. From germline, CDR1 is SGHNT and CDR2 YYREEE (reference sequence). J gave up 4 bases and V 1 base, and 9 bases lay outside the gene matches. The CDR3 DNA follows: TGTGCCAGCAGCTTGTTTGGACAGGGATTAGGCACTGAAGCTTTCTTT. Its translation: CASSLFGQGLGTEAFF.

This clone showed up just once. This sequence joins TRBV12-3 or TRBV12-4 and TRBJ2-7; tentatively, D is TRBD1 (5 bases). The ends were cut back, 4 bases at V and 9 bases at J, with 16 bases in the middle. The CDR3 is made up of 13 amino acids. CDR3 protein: CASSWGLQSVQYF. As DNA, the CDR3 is TGTGCCAGCAGTTGGGGCCTTCAATCGGTGCAGTACTTC.

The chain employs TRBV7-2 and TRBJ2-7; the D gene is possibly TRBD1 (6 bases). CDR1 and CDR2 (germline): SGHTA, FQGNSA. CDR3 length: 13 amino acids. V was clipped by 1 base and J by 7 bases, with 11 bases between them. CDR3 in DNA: TGTGCCAGCAGCTTAGTAGGGGGTCGGGAGCAGTACTTC. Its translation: CASSLVGGREQYF.

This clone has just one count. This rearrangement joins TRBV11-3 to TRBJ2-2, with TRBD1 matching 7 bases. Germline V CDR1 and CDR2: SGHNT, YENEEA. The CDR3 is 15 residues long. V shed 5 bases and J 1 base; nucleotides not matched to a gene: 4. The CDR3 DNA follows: TGTGCCAGCAGCCCGAACAGGGGGAACACCGGGGAGCTGTTTTTT. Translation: CASSPNRGNTGELFF.